Listed below are T cell receptor beta chains from one sample, sequenced in a study of shared clonotypes between healthy human individuals. The repertoire was sequenced with immunoSEQ multiplex PCR; TCRdb's copy has only in-frame clones and lacks some. This sample has more than 900,000 clones, with 78% found just once. Sequenced input: memory CD4+ T cells from PBMCs. The receptors derive from a young man in good health. Some clones in this sample may be carry-over from other donors' samples. The CDR3 runs from the conserved cysteine through the conserved F or W. The D gene is left open where the match is weak. The size entry is marked missing in some rows and otherwise reads once, few, many or a size class.

V	D	J	size	CDR3	DNA
TRBV4-1	.	TRBJ2-7	.	CASSQLRGSYEQYF	TGCGCCAGCAGCCAATTAAGGGGCTCCTACGAGCAGTACTTC
TRBV5-1	.	TRBJ2-5	.	CASSPRPISEETQYF	TGCGCCAGCAGCCCCCGACCTATTTCGGAAGAGACCCAGTACTTC
TRBV27	TRBD1	TRBJ2-3	.	CASNTDRGTQYF	TGTGCCAGCAATACAGACAGGGGGACGCAGTATTTT
TRBV5-1	.	TRBJ1-1	many	CASSGQGTGGTEAFF	TGCGCCAGCAGCGGGCAGGGGACCGGTGGCACTGAAGCTTTCTTT
TRBV5-1	TRBD2	TRBJ2-1	.	CASSSGTSGFAYNEQFF	TGCGCCAGCAGCTCCGGGACTAGCGGGTTTGCCTACAATGAGCAGTTCTTC
TRBV9	TRBD1	TRBJ2-3	.	CASSVRDRVGDTQYF	TGTGCCAGCAGCGTGAGGGACAGGGTAGGGGATACGCAGTATTTT
TRBV7-3	.	TRBJ2-3	.	CASSPHLANTDTQYF	TGTGCCAGCAGCCCTCATCTAGCGAACACAGATACGCAGTATTTT
TRBV6-1	TRBD2	TRBJ2-3	.	CASSENSGTSTDTQYF	TGTGCCAGCAGTGAAAACAGCGGGACTAGCACAGATACGCAGTATTTT
TRBV9	.	TRBJ1-2	few	CASSVAEGGWSYTF	TGTGCCAGCAGCGTAGCTGAAGGGGGGTGGAGCTACACCTTC
TRBV7-6	.	TRBJ2-3	few	CASSLGVGQDTQYF	TGTGCCAGCAGCTTAGGGGTAGGGCAAGATACGCAGTATTTT
TRBV28	TRBD1	TRBJ1-2	.	CASSLIGWGRGQGYTF	TGTGCCAGCAGTTTAATAGGCTGGGGCAGGGGGCAAGGCTACACCTTC
TRBV11-2	.	TRBJ2-1	few	CASSSGRGFDSYNEQFF	TGTGCCAGCAGCTCTGGCAGGGGTTTCGACTCCTACAATGAGCAGTTCTTC
TRBV5-5	.	TRBJ1-5	.	CASSLRGFNQPQHF	TGTGCCAGCAGCTTGAGGGGTTTCAATCAGCCCCAGCATTTT
TRBV7-8	TRBD2	TRBJ2-2	.	CASSFPGTSTGELFF	TGTGCCAGCAGCTTTCCCGGGACTAGCACCGGGGAGCTGTTTTTT
TRBV7-3	.	TRBJ1-3	.	CASSLLGTGNTIYF	TGTGCCAGCAGCTTGTTGGGGACTGGAAACACCATATATTTT
TRBV9	.	TRBJ1-3	.	CASSVGTAAGNTIYF	TGTGCCAGCAGCGTTGGGACCGCCGCTGGAAACACCATATATTTT
TRBV5-5	.	TRBJ1-5	.	CASSLALLGGGRDQPQHF	TGTGCCAGCAGCTTGGCCTTATTGGGCGGGGGAAGGGATCAGCCCCAGCATTTT
TRBV5-1	TRBD2	TRBJ2-1	.	CASSFDSSGYLFF	TGCGCCAGCAGCTTTGACTCTAGCGGATACTTGTTCTTC
TRBV6-1	TRBD1	TRBJ1-1	few	CASSRDSGFYTEAFF	TGTGCCAGCAGTCGGGACAGCGGTTTCTACACTGAAGCTTTCTTT
TRBV2	.	TRBJ2-5	once	CASMGRVFETQYF	TGTGCCAGCATGGGAAGGGTGTTTGAGACCCAGTACTTC
TRBV7-9	.	TRBJ1-1	.	CASSLEASRGTEAFF	TGTGCCAGCAGCTTAGAGGCATCGCGGGGTACTGAAGCTTTCTTT
TRBV27	.	TRBJ2-7	.	CATALALSSYEQYF	TGTGCCACCGCCTTAGCGCTCAGCTCCTACGAGCAGTACTTC
TRBV19	.	TRBJ1-2	few	CASSIAGAYYGYTF	TGTGCCAGTAGTATAGCCGGAGCTTACTATGGCTACACCTTC
TRBV14	TRBD2	TRBJ2-7	.	CASSPLGTSGSHEQYF	TGTGCCAGCAGCCCGTTAGGGACTAGCGGGAGCCACGAGCAGTACTTC
TRBV11-2	.	TRBJ2-5	.	CASSLGLSLAQETQYF	TGTGCCAGCAGCTTAGGTTTATCCCTAGCCCAAGAGACCCAGTACTTC
TRBV19	TRBD1	TRBJ1-1	.	CASRQYGQGNTEAFF	TGTGCCAGCCGACAATACGGACAGGGGAACACTGAAGCTTTCTTT
TRBV5-4	.	TRBJ1-2	.	CASSSQEYGYTF	TGTGCCAGCAGCTCACAGGAGTATGGCTACACCTTC
TRBV7-8	TRBD2	TRBJ2-3	few	CASSPNPPGLAKLDTQYF	TGTGCCAGCAGCCCGAACCCCCCGGGACTAGCAAAATTAGATACGCAGTATTTT
TRBV4-2	TRBD2	TRBJ2-1	.	CASSQGRGAGGYNEQFF	TGTGCCAGCAGCCAAGGCCGGGGAGCGGGAGGGTACAATGAGCAGTTCTTC
TRBV19	.	TRBJ2-7	.	CASSSTGAGYEQYF	TGTGCCAGTAGCTCTACAGGGGCGGGGTACGAGCAGTACTTC
TRBV15	.	TRBJ2-3	.	CATSRPGGGADTQYF	TGTGCCACCAGCAGGCCGGGGGGCGGCGCAGATACGCAGTATTTT
TRBV28	TRBD2	TRBJ2-7	once	CASSLLAGEAYEQYF	TGTGCCAGCAGTTTACTAGCGGGAGAAGCCTACGAGCAGTACTTC
TRBV5-4	TRBD2	TRBJ2-2	.	CASSPGGGLTGELFF	TGTGCCAGCAGCCCGGGGGGGGGCCTCACCGGGGAGCTGTTTTTT
TRBV7-8	.	TRBJ1-5	.	CASSSYRGDNQPQHF	TGTGCCAGCAGCTCATACCGAGGAGACAATCAGCCCCAGCATTTT
TRBV18	TRBD2	TRBJ2-1	.	CASSPPLAGSGNEQFF	TGTGCCAGCTCACCACCGTTAGCGGGGAGCGGAAATGAGCAGTTCTTC
TRBV30	.	TRBJ1-5	.	CAWSVGGNSNQPQHF	TGTGCCTGGAGTGTGGGCGGGAATAGCAATCAGCCCCAGCATTTT
TRBV4-1	TRBD1	TRBJ2-7	.	CASSPGTGQSEQYF	TGCGCCAGCAGCCCCGGGACAGGACAATCCGAGCAGTACTTC
TRBV5-1	TRBD1	TRBJ2-1	.	CASSPQDRGYNEQFF	TGCGCCAGCAGCCCGCAGGACAGGGGGTACAATGAGCAGTTCTTC
TRBV4-2	.	TRBJ2-1	.	CASSHLTGLVNEQFF	TGTGCCAGCAGCCACCTCACGGGACTTGTCAATGAGCAGTTCTTC
TRBV19	.	TRBJ2-1	.	CASSPSRDSSNNEQFF	TGTGCCAGTAGTCCCTCCCGAGACAGTTCCAACAATGAGCAGTTCTTC
TRBV28	TRBD2	TRBJ2-3	.	CASSVTKGASGRWDTQYF	TGTGCCAGCAGCGTTACGAAGGGAGCTAGCGGGAGGTGGGATACGCAGTATTTT
TRBV5-1	TRBD1	TRBJ1-1	.	CASTPADRGIVNTEAFF	TGCGCCAGCACCCCCGCTGACAGGGGAATTGTTAACACTGAAGCTTTCTTT
TRBV4-3	.	TRBJ1-2	few	CASSQDEDSTGYGYTF	TGCGCCAGCAGCCAAGATGAGGACAGCACGGGCTATGGCTACACCTTC
TRBV5-4	TRBD1	TRBJ2-7	.	CASSLPTGGPGVQYF	TGTGCCAGCAGCTTGCCGACAGGGGGACCAGGGGTGCAGTACTTC
TRBV5-1	TRBD1	TRBJ2-3	.	CASTQDGQGGTDTQYF	TGCGCCAGCACCCAAGACGGGCAGGGGGGCACAGATACGCAGTATTTT
TRBV27	.	TRBJ2-1	many	CASSGWDEQFF	TGTGCCAGCAGTGGATGGGATGAGCAGTTCTTC
TRBV28	.	TRBJ1-2	.	CASSLKGVGYTF	TGTGCCAGCAGTTTAAAAGGGGTTGGCTACACCTTC
TRBV2	.	TRBJ2-7	.	CASSTGKQYF	TGTGCCAGCAGTACAGGCAAGCAGTACTTC
TRBV19	TRBD2	TRBJ2-3	.	CASSMGSSGSPHTQYF	TGTGCCAGTAGTATGGGAAGTAGCGGGAGCCCCCATACGCAGTATTTT
TRBV29-1	TRBD2	TRBJ2-3	once	CSVVRGASGKTDTQYF	TGCAGCGTTGTAAGGGGGGCTAGCGGGAAAACAGATACGCAGTATTTT
TRBV29-1	.	TRBJ1-1	.	CSVSAGTRNTEAFF	TGCAGCGTGTCTGCCGGGACACGGAACACTGAAGCTTTCTTT
TRBV5-1	.	TRBJ2-3	.	CASSLVLGRFADTQYF	TGCGCCAGCAGCTTGGTTCTAGGGAGATTCGCAGATACGCAGTATTTT
TRBV7-2	TRBD2	TRBJ2-3	.	CASATGLASTDTQYF	TGTGCCAGCGCCACCGGACTAGCGAGCACAGATACGCAGTATTTT
TRBV7-8	TRBD1	TRBJ2-7	once	CASSLVTGEHYEQYF	TGTGCCAGCAGCTTGGTTACAGGGGAGCACTACGAGCAGTACTTC
TRBV10-1	TRBD1	TRBJ2-7	.	CASSEIWTGGPYEQYF	TGCGCCAGCAGTGAGATATGGACAGGGGGACCCTACGAGCAGTACTTC
TRBV5-4	TRBD2	TRBJ2-7	.	CASSPAAGVTQYF	TGTGCCAGCAGCCCGGCCGCGGGAGTCACGCAGTACTTC
TRBV15	.	TRBJ2-7	.	CATSRGGQGAKQYF	TGTGCCACCAGCAGAGGAGGTCAGGGTGCAAAGCAGTACTTC
TRBV27	.	TRBJ1-2	.	CASSLEGVDGYTF	TGTGCCAGCAGTTTAGAGGGGGTAGATGGCTACACCTTC
TRBV18	.	TRBJ2-6	.	CASSPIPGQVSGANVLTF	TGTGCCAGCTCACCTATTCCGGGACAAGTCTCTGGGGCCAACGTCCTGACTTTC
TRBV29-1	TRBD2	TRBJ2-3	few	CSVVGLAGDPDTQYF	TGCAGCGTTGTGGGACTAGCGGGAGACCCAGATACGCAGTATTTT